This T cell receptor (beta chain) emerged from a study of human T cells and chemical hapten exposure. Time point denoted: pre-sensitization, week 0. The treatment: therapeutic diphenylcyclopropenone sensitization with weekly scalp DPC. TCRdb re-derived calls from the RACE reads in MiXCR, one entry per CDR3 protein. The sample consists of 200,000 to 300,000 distinct CDR3 sequences, 8.6% of them appearing once. This CDR3 has 16 residues. V trimming: 2 bases; J trimming: 2 bases; junction bases outside the gene matches: 5. Germline CDR1 is SGDLS and CDR2 is YYNGEE. Material: whole blood, obtained in connection with sensitization to the hapten diphenylcyclopropenone (DPC). The V gene is TRBV9, the J gene TRBJ2-5; 11 nucleotides agree with TRBD2. The source of this sequence is a woman aged 40 to 50 with alopecia areata. Some clones in this sample may be carry-over from other donors' samples. The chain's CDR3 is CASSVGLAGLQETQYF. CDR3 bases: TGTGCCAGCAGCGTTGGACTAGCGGGCCTACAAGAGACCCAGTACTTC.